This T cell receptor (beta chain) stems from a study of T-cell memory formation after mild COVID-19. For this clonotype: What it recognizes is unknown.

Study results and caveats: Clones that contracted from day 15 to 85 were balanced CD4/CD8, while later expanders leaned CD4+. In second-wave clones peaking day 37, SARS-CoV-2 specificity remained unconfirmed. Clones which contracted sat mainly in CM and EM if CD4+, and in EMRA if CD8+. Memory sampled before infection contained some responding clones, suggesting cross-reactive memory joined.

TCRdb redid the calling of the 5' RACE reads with MiXCR, one entry per CDR3 protein. The sample consists of 150,000 to 200,000 distinct CDR3 sequences, 14% of them appearing once. V lost 0 bases, J lost 0 bases, and 13 bases lay in between. CDR1 is SGHRS, CDR2 YFSETQ, per germline. This CDR3 contains 16 residues. The receptor was isolated from an adult woman who had mild COVID-19 (a few samples of this study predate the infection). Cell type and time point are not known. The J gene is TRBJ2-7, the V gene TRBV5-1; D possibly corresponds to TRBD1 (7 bases). The sequencing sample was made of PBMCs or a T cell subset sorted from them (not recorded which). The DNA of the CDR3 is TGCGCCAGCAGCTTGGCCGGAGGGGGCACCTCCTACGAGCAGTACTTC. Its translation: CASSLAGGGTSYEQYF.